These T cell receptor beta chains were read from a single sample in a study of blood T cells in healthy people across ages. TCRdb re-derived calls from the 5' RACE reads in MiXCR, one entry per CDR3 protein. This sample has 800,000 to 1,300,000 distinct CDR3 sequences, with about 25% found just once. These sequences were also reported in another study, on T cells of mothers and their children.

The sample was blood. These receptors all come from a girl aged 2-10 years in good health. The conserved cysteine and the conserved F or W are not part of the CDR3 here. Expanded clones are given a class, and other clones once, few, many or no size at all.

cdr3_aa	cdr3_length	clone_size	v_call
ASSQVAQQETQY	12	few	TRBV4-2
ASSQGVAGEETQY	13	few	TRBV3-1
ASARDRVNTEAF	12	few	TRBV6-2/TRBV6-3
SAIGGGDTDTQY	12	few	TRBV20-1
ASRFSGSGELF	11	.	TRBV12-3/TRBV12-4
ASSLVGGSRYNEQF	14	.	TRBV11-2
ASSLVPSGQGGAF	13	.	TRBV7-8
ASRNFGLTEAF	11	few	TRBV7-2
SAGTSGALDNEQF	13	few	TRBV20-1
ASSQEFRETGNTIY	14	few	TRBV4-2
ASSARGPAGASETQY	15	few	TRBV7-9
ASSEDRADSPLH	12	.	TRBV12-3/TRBV12-4
ASSPPDLTEAF	11	few	TRBV7-9
SAAWDTQY	8	.	TRBV29-1
ASSLYYATNEKLF	13	few	TRBV12-3/TRBV12-4
ASSLAREGDTQY	12	few	TRBV5-1
ASSLTVRGSSYEQY	14	.	TRBV7-6
ASSQDYPYSNQPQH	14	.	TRBV4-2
ATSRERTSNQPQH	13	.	TRBV15
SASWAESANEKLF	13	.	TRBV20-1
ASTWTNNSPLH	11	few	TRBV6-6
ASSFLAGGLTEETQY	15	.	TRBV7-9
ASTPLAGGPTGELF	14	.	TRBV7-9
ASRDQTSGYEQY	12	once	TRBV5-6
AISSLANEKLF	11	.	TRBV10-3
ATSRVAALGGANVLT	15	.	TRBV15
ASSGASGTFLVDVQY	15	few	TRBV25-1
SARDTGQGLPEAF	13	.	TRBV20-1
SARDRRLFS	9	.	TRBV20-1
ASSLRDRGGNEQF	13	.	TRBV14
ASSSSGKPRKETQY	14	many	TRBV12-3/TRBV12-4
ASSFFGSGRVYEQY	14	.	TRBV19
ASSLRLAGVSYNEQF	15	.	TRBV7-2
SARTGAGETQY	11	.	TRBV29-1
ASSRRGPPYGYT	12	.	TRBV9
ASSRMGGVYGYT	12	few	TRBV27